This TCR beta chain derives from a study of blood T cells in healthy people across ages. In its sample, this clonotype was seen a few times. The CDR3 spans 12 residues. V was cut by 6 bases and J by 4 bases, with 6 bases left in between. Through a sample-barcoded 5' primer and a J-beta primer mix, a second PCR was run for 7 to 11 cycles. Each TCR beta cDNA got a 12-nucleotide random molecular identifier. TCRdb re-analysed the 5' RACE reads in MiXCR, keeping a single row per CDR3 protein. The data hold about 680,000 distinct CDR3 sequences, with 45% to 50% observed a single time. The sequence derives from a woman aged 55-69 years in good health. Sequencing was carried out using blood. The V call is TRBV12-3 or TRBV12-4, the J call TRBJ1-4, with no clear D. This CDR3 is CASRGDNEKLFF. The CDR3 coding sequence is TGTGCCAGCAGAGGCGATAATGAAAAACTGTTTTTT.